This TCR beta chain was recorded in a study of blood T cells in healthy people across ages. Study findings and constraints: Both naive CD4+ cell counts and diversity were greater in long-lived donors than in aged donors. A conclusive naive versus antigen-experienced comparison was prevented by the unsorted PBMCs.

Worth noting for this clonotype: The antigen is undetermined.

The CDR3 consists of 15 residues. Germline-derived CDR1 and CDR2 are MNHNS and SASEGT. The V and J ends lost 4 bases and 6 bases, in that order; junction bases with no gene match: 5. Total RNA extracted from each sample amounted to at least 6 micrograms. It was with a sample-barcoded 5' primer and a J-beta primer mix that a second PCR of roughly 7 to 12 cycles was run. TCRdb used MiXCR to reprocess the 5' RACE reads, holding one entry per CDR3 protein. The data contain 980,000 or so distinct CDR3 sequences, around 46% of them singletons. Sequencing input: blood. The chain couples TRBV6-1 to TRBJ2-1; 11 bases agree with TRBD2. The sequence was obtained from a man aged 25-40 years in good health. CDR3 bases: TGTGCCAGCAGTGCCTTGACTAGCGGGACCAATGAGCAGTTCTTC. Protein: CASSALTSGTNEQFF.